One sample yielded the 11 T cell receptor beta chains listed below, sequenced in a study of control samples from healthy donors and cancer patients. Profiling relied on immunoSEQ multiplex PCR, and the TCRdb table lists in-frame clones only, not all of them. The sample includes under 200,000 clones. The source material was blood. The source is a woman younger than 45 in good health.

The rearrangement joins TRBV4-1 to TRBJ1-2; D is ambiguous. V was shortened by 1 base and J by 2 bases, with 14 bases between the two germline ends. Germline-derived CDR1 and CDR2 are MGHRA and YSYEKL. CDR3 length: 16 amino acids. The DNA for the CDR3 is TGCGCCAGCAGCCAAGTAGAGGGTTTGGCCAACTATGGCTACACCTTC. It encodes CASSQVEGLANYGYTF.

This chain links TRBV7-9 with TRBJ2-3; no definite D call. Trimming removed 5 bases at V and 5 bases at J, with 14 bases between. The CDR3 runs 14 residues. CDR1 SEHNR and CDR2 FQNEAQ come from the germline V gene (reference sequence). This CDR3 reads CASSQDGHLDTQYF. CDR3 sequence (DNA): TGTGCCAGCAGCCAGGACGGCCACCTAGATACGCAGTATTTT.

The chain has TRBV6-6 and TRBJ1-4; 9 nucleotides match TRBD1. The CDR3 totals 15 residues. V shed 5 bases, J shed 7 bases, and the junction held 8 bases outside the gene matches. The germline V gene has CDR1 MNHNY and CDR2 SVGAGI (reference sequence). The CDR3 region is CASSPQGAPSEKLFF. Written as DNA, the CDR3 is TGTGCCAGCAGTCCACAGGGGGCGCCGAGTGAAAAACTGTTTTTT.

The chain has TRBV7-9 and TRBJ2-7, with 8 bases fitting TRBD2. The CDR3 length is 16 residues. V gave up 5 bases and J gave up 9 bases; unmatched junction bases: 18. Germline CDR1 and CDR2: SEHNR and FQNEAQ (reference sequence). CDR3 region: CASSPSGLAISGGQYF. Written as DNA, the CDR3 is TGTGCCAGCAGCCCCTCAGGACTAGCAATTTCAGGCGGGCAGTACTTC.

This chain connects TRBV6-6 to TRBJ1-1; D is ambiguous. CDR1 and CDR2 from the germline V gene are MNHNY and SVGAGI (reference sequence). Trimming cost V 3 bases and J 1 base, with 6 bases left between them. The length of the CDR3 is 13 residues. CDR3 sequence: CASSYGGNTEAFF. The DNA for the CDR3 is TGTGCCAGCAGTTATGGAGGGAACACTGAAGCTTTCTTT.

CDR3 DNA: TGTGCCAGCAGTGAAGGTTGGGGCGCAGAGTACGAGCAGTACTTC. Its translation: CASSEGWGAEYEQYF. This chain uses TRBV6-1 with TRBJ2-7; tentative D call: TRBD1 (5 bases). In germline, CDR1 is MNHNS, CDR2 SASEGT. Trimming removed 1 base from V and 4 bases from J, with 14 bases in between. This CDR3 region has 15 residues.

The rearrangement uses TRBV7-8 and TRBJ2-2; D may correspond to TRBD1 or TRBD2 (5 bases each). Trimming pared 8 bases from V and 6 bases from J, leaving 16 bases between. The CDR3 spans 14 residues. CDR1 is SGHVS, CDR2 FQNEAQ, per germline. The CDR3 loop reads CASRDPILAGELFF. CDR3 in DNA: TGTGCCAGCCGGGACCCCATTCTAGCCGGGGAGCTGTTTTTT.

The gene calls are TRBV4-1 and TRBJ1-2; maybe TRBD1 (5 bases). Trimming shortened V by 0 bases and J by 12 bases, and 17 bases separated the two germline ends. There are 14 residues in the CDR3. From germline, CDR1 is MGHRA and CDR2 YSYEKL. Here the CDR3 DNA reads TGCGCCAGCAGCCAAGATCGGCCAGGGCGTACGAACACCTTC. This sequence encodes CASSQDRPGRTNTF.

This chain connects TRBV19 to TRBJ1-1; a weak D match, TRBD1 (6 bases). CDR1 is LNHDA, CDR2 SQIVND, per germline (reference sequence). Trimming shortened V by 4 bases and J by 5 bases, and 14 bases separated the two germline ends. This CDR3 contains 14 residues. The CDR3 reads CASSRPQGRTEAFF. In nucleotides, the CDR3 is TGTGCCAGTAGTAGACCACAGGGTCGGACTGAAGCTTTCTTT.

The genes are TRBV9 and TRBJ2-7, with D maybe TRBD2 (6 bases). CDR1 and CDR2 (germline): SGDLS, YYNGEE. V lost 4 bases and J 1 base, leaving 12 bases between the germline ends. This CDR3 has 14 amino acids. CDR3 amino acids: CASSPDGGSYEQYF. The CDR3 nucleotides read TGTGCCAGCAGCCCCGACGGGGGTTCCTACGAGCAGTACTTC.

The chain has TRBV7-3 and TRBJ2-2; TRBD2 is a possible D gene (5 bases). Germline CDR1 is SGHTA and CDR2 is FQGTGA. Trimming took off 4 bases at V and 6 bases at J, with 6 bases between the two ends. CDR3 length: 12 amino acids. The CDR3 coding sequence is TGTGCCAGCAGCTCGGGATCCGGGGAGCTGTTTTTT. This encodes CASSSGSGELFF.